This T cell receptor beta chain was identified in a study of blood T cell repertoires in COVID-19. Germline CDR1 reads SNHLY; CDR2 reads FYNNEI. V lost 4 bases, J lost 3 bases, and 2 bases stayed unmatched. This CDR3 contains 13 residues. Profiling relied on immunoSEQ multiplex PCR, and the TCRdb table lists in-frame clones only, not all of them. Here the sample spans approximately 400,000 clones, approximately 90% being singletons. V and J are TRBV2 and TRBJ1-2; 7 bases are a match to TRBD1. The clonotype originates from a woman aged 40 to 50 who had been exposed to COVID-19. Sequencing used PBMCs or T cells enriched from blood (not recorded which). The CDR3 loop reads CASSAGQDYGYTF. CDR3 DNA: TGTGCCAGCAGTGCTGGACAGGACTATGGCTACACCTTC.